These 22 T cell receptor beta chains were all obtained from the same sample, sequenced in a study of tissue T cells after allogeneic stem cell transplantation. The time point denotes: mouse harvest day 7 after allogeneic transplant. Tail vein injection delivered 10^7 T-cell-depleted bone marrow cells and 10^6 splenic CD5+ T cells. The method was immunoSEQ multiplex PCR; TCRdb's version includes in-frame clones alone and lacks a portion of them. The sample carries roughly 7,300 clones, roughly half recorded once. The material sequenced was gut tissue. All receptors derive from a female BALB/c mouse given C57BL/6 T cells with graft-versus-host disease after an allogeneic hematopoietic cell transplant.

Worth noting for this clone: Genes and germline come from the mouse. The read is 1 residue too short to cover the CDR3 end, so that end is filled in from the germline J gene. The chain uses TRBV31 and TRBJ2-4, with 8 bases aligning to TRBD2. This CDR3 spans 14 amino acids. Per germline, CDR1 GKSSPN and CDR2 SITVG. The V and J ends lost 2 bases and 1 base, in that order; junction bases with no gene match: 2. The covered CDR3 bases are TGTGCCTGGAGTTCGGACTGGGGTCAAAACACCTTGTAC. The encoded protein is CAWSSDWGQNTLY. The CDR3, in full, reads CAWSSDWGQNTLYF.

Comments on this clone: Gene names and germline refer to mouse. The CDR3 end lies 1 residue beyond the end of the read and is filled in from the germline J gene. J is TRBJ1-4 and V is TRBV13-3, with D uncertain. Looked up from germline, CDR1 is NNHDY and CDR2 is SYVADS. The CDR3 is made up of 13 amino acids. V was clipped by 3 bases and J by 2 bases, with 5 bases between them. CDR3 bases read: TGTGCCAGCAGTGGATCCTCCAACGAAAGATTATTT. It encodes CASSGSSNERLF. In full, the CDR3 is CASSGSSNERLFF.

As concerns this clone: The gene symbols are mouse symbols. The read halts 1 residue ahead of the CDR3 end, with the missing end drawn from the germline J gene. The rearrangement uses TRBV1 and TRBJ1-1, with unresolved D. Trimming took 0 bases from V and 9 from J, leaving 8 bases between them. Germline values: CDR1 NSQYPW, CDR2 LRSPGD (reference sequence). The CDR3 is 12 residues long. Incomplete CDR3 DNA: TGCACCTGCAGTGCAGAAGTGGGGAAAGTCTTC. Residues: CTCSAEVGKVF. The full CDR3 is CTCSAEVGKVFF. The full variable domain, its missing parts supplied by reference TRBV1 and TRBJ1-1, is VTLLEQNPRWRLVPRGQAVNLRCILKNSQYPWMSWYQQDLQKQLQWLFTLRSPGDKEVKSLPGADYLATRVTDTELRLQVANMSQGRTLYCTCSAEVGKVFFGKGTRLTVV.

As regards this clone: The germline and genes are mouse ones. The sequenced fragment ends 1 residue before the CDR3 boundary, so the rest is inferred from the germline J gene. This chain uses TRBV26 with TRBJ2-5; TRBD1 might be the D (6 bases). CDR1 KGHPV and CDR2 FQNQEV come from the germline V gene (reference sequence). The CDR3 has 13 residues. Trimming removed 2 bases at V and 5 bases at J, with 8 bases between. CDR3 DNA, as far as it was read: TGTGCCAGCAGTCTGACAGGGCCAGACACCCAGTAC. Translated: CASSLTGPDTQY. The full CDR3 is CASSLTGPDTQYF.

This clone was counted between two and nine times. Here the gene names and germline are mouse. The read terminates 1 residue before the CDR3 end, so the remaining end is supplied by the germline J gene. This sequence joins TRBV26 and TRBJ1-4; the match to TRBD1 covers 7 bases. The CDR3 consists of 14 residues. Looked up from germline, CDR1 is KGHPV and CDR2 is FQNQEV (reference sequence). Trimming took 6 bases from V and 3 from J; bases not matched to a gene: 4. The DNA read from the CDR3 is TGTGCCAGCAGCCTCAGGGGGGCCAACGAAAGATTATTT. Its translation is CASSLRGANERLF. The full CDR3 is CASSLRGANERLFF.

On this clone: Genes and germline are mouse. Read coverage stops 1 residue before the CDR3 terminus; the germline J gene supplies the remainder. The rearrangement uses TRBV5 and TRBJ2-7; 8 nucleotides match TRBD2. V lost 4 bases to trimming and J lost 6 bases; unmatched junction nucleotides: 11. There are 15 residues in the CDR3. The germline gives CDR1 LGHNA, CDR2 YNLKQL (reference sequence). CDR3 DNA, as far as it was read: TGTGCCAGCAGCCCCCCGGGGTGGGGGGGGCGTGAACAGTAC. It specifies CASSPPGWGGREQY. The whole CDR3 sequence reads CASSPPGWGGREQYF.

About this clone itself: Gene labels here are mouse ones. Partial CDR3 DNA: TGTGCCAGCAGCTCGACTGGGGGGGGAGAAACGCTGTAT. Amino acid sequence: CASSSTGGGETLY. The complete CDR3 sequence is CASSSTGGGETLYF. The chain employs TRBV3 and TRBJ2-3; 11 positions agree with TRBD2. The missing CDR3 end, 1 residue past where the read stops, is filled in from the germline J gene. Germline-derived CDR1 and CDR2 are SNHLY and FYNGKV (reference sequence). The V gene end was trimmed by 4 bases and the J gene end by 5 bases; junction bases not matched to a gene: 2. The CDR3 is made up of 14 amino acids.

A note on this clone: The genes are named according to mouse. Coverage ceases 1 residue before the CDR3 finishes, and the germline J gene fills in the end. The chain employs TRBV26 and TRBJ2-3; a possible D gene is TRBD2 (5 bases). In germline, CDR1 is KGHPV, CDR2 FQNQEV (reference sequence). CDR3 length equals 15 residues. With 2 bases removed from V and 0 bases from J, the gap between germline ends came to 9 bases. The CDR3 bases that were read are TGTGCCAGCAGTCTGAGGTGGGGAAGTGCAGAAACGCTGTAT. This gives the protein CASSLRWGSAETLY. The CDR3 as a whole reads CASSLRWGSAETLYF.

This clone has a handful of counts. Germline and genes: mouse. The read is 1 residue too short to cover the CDR3 end, so that end is filled in from the germline J gene. The chain employs TRBV26 and TRBJ2-3; D is possibly TRBD2 (5 bases). The CDR3 spans 15 residues. Germline-derived CDR1 and CDR2 are KGHPV and FQNQEV (reference sequence). V dropped 3 bases and J dropped 0 bases, with 10 bases sitting between them. The DNA read from the CDR3 is TGTGCCAGCAGTCTCTTCTGGACTAGTGCAGAAACGCTGTAT. It codes for CASSLFWTSAETLY. The entire CDR3 reads CASSLFWTSAETLYF.

This clone is termed medium-sized. Each gene name is a mouse one. The CDR3 is cut off 1 residue early in the read; its end comes from the germline J gene. The rearrangement links TRBV13-1 to TRBJ1-3, with no clear D. The CDR3 consists of 15 residues. CDR1 and CDR2 from the germline V gene are NSHNY and SYGAGN. V was cut by 0 bases and J by 0 bases, with 7 bases left in between. CDR3: CASSDVDHSGNTLYF. The part of the CDR3 DNA that was read is TGTGCCAGCAGTGATGTTGATCATTCTGGAAATACGCTCTAT.

This clone was counted only a few times. The germline and genes are mouse ones. The CDR3 end falls 1 residue outside the read, so it is completed with the germline J gene. The J gene is TRBJ2-5, the V gene TRBV14, with 9 bases identical to TRBD1. Trimming took 4 bases from V and 2 from J; bases not matched to a gene: 2. CDR1 and CDR2 (germline): SGHDT, FRDEAV. This CDR3 is 14 amino acids long. The CDR3 reads CASSTGGFQDTQYF. The part of the CDR3 DNA that was read is TGTGCCAGCAGTACAGGGGGCTTCCAAGACACCCAGTAC.

As for this clone: Gene labels here are mouse ones. Read coverage stops 1 residue before the CDR3 terminus; the germline J gene supplies the remainder. Other DNA sequences in this sample translate to the same CDR3. The rearrangement links TRBV23 to TRBJ1-1; the table's TRBD1 call for D was not verified on the DNA. CDR3 length: 13 residues. The germline gives CDR1 KGHTA, CDR2 FQNQQP. The CDR3 sequence is CSSSQSRGGEVFF. CDR3 DNA, as far as it was read: TGCTCCAGCAGTCAATCGAGGGGTGGGGAAGTCTTC. Variable domain in full (rest from reference TRBV23 and TRBJ1-1): DAAVTQKPRYLIKMKGQEAEMKCIPEKGHTAVFWYQQKQSKELKFLIYFQNQQPLDQIDMVKERFSAVCPSSSLCSLGIRTCEAEDSALYLCSSSQSRGGEVFFGKGTRLTVV.

Concerning this clone: Mouse names are used for the genes. Read sequence stops 1 residue before the CDR3 end, and the germline J gene provides the missing end. The chain has TRBV26 and TRBJ2-7, with 8 bases lining up with TRBD2. The ends lost 3 bases at V and 4 bases at J; junction bases unmatched: 5. The germline V gene encodes CDR1 KGHPV and CDR2 FQNQEV (reference sequence). This CDR3 contains 14 residues. Incomplete CDR3 DNA: TGTGCCAGCAGTCTTGACTGGGGCGTTTATGAACAGTAC. Its translation: CASSLDWGVYEQY. The CDR3 in its entirety is CASSLDWGVYEQYF.

This clone was counted only a few times. Gene and germline names: mouse. The read terminates 1 residue ahead of where the CDR3 ends, so the germline J gene completes it. This chain links TRBV2 with TRBJ1-5; the D gene is possibly TRBD1 (5 bases). In germline, CDR1 is LGHNA, CDR2 YSYQKL. CDR3 length: 13 amino acids. V lost 4 bases and J 2 bases, leaving 6 bases between the germline ends. The CDR3 loop is CASSRGDNQAPLF. The sequenced part of the CDR3 DNA is TGTGCCAGCAGCCGAGGGGACAACCAGGCTCCGCTT.

About this clone itself: Gene names and germline match the mouse. The read comes to an end 1 residue before the CDR3 does, leaving the germline J gene to fill in the end. This chain connects TRBV23 to TRBJ1-6. TRBJ1-6 is filed as an ORF, its function uncertain. The CDR3 is made up of 14 amino acids. Germline V lookup: CDR1 KGHTA, CDR2 FQNQQP. The sequenced part of the CDR3 DNA is TGCTCCAGCAGTCCTCAGGGGGGGAATTCGCCCCTCTAC. The encoded protein is CSSSPQGGNSPLY. The CDR3 in its entirety is CSSSPQGGNSPLYF.

Points on this clone: The genes are named according to mouse. The read terminates 1 residue ahead of where the CDR3 ends, so the germline J gene completes it. The chain uses TRBV26 and TRBJ2-7, with TRBD1 matching over 12 bases. After removal of 4 bases from V and 4 bases from J, the junction contained 2 bases not matched to a gene. In germline, CDR1 is KGHPV, CDR2 FQNQEV (reference sequence). The CDR3 spans 14 residues. The CDR3 DNA, read in part, is TGTGCCAGCAGTCCGGGACAGGGGGCTTATGAACAGTAC. Its translation: CASSPGQGAYEQY. The whole CDR3 is CASSPGQGAYEQYF.

As regards this clone: All gene names here are mouse names. The CDR3 goes on 1 residue after the read ends, and that part is filled in from the germline J gene. The J gene is TRBJ1-1, the V gene TRBV26, with D tentatively TRBD1 (5 bases). The CDR3 contains 13 residues. Trimming left V 2 bases short and J 5 bases short, with 9 bases between. Germline V lookup: CDR1 KGHPV, CDR2 FQNQEV (reference sequence). The sequenced part of the CDR3 DNA is TGTGCCAGCAGTCTGCAGGGTGGGACAGAAGTCTTC. Translating it yields CASSLQGGTEVF. The CDR3 as a whole reads CASSLQGGTEVFF.

On this clone itself: The germline and genes are mouse ones. The missing CDR3 end, 1 residue past where the read stops, is filled in from the germline J gene. The V and J genes are TRBV23 and TRBJ2-5; the listed D gene, TRBD1, was not tested against the DNA. Germline V gives CDR1 KGHTA, CDR2 FQNQQP. The CDR3 has 12 amino acids. The CDR3 loop reads CSSSRQQDTQYF. The CDR3 bases that were read are TGCTCCAGCAGTCGACAGCAAGACACCCAGTAC.

Remarks on this clone: The germline and genes are mouse ones. The read gets to within 1 residue of the CDR3 end, and the germline J gene fills in the rest. The rearrangement uses TRBV13-3 and TRBJ1-4; 9 bases align to TRBD1. Trimming removed 1 base from V and 3 bases from J; junction bases left unmatched: 1. The CDR3 extends over 15 amino acids. The germline V gene has CDR1 NNHDY and CDR2 SYVADS. The sequenced part of the CDR3 DNA is TGTGCCAGCAGTGATCGGGACAGGGCCAACGAAAGATTATTT. This gives the protein CASSDRDRANERLF. The whole CDR3 sequence reads CASSDRDRANERLFF.

On this clone: Mouse germline and gene names are used. The read terminates 1 residue ahead of where the CDR3 ends, so the germline J gene completes it. The genes are TRBV3 and TRBJ2-7; TRBD2 matches 8 bases. V lost 0 bases and J lost 6; bases outside the gene matches: 4. The CDR3 has 14 residues. CDR1 and CDR2 from the germline V gene are SNHLY and FYNGKV (reference sequence). CDR3 DNA (partial): TGTGCCAGCAGCTTAGCCTGGGGGGACGGTGAACAGTAC. It specifies CASSLAWGDGEQY. The entire CDR3 protein reads CASSLAWGDGEQYF.

This clone was picked up a small number of times. The gene symbols are mouse symbols. The read gets to within 1 residue of the CDR3 end, and the germline J gene fills in the rest. The chain links TRBV26 to TRBJ1-5; weak D call: TRBD1 (6 bases). Germline V lookup: CDR1 KGHPV, CDR2 FQNQEV (reference sequence). Trimming pared 4 bases from V and 2 bases from J, leaving 9 bases between. The CDR3 is 14 residues long. The part of the CDR3 DNA that was read is TGTGCCAGCAGTCGGGGGCGCGACAACCAGGCTCCGCTT. Encoded protein: CASSRGRDNQAPL. The whole CDR3 sequence is CASSRGRDNQAPLF.

This clone occurred a few times. Genes here carry mouse names. The CDR3 is cut off 1 residue early in the read; its end comes from the germline J gene. The chain uses TRBV19 and TRBJ2-7; no reliable D call. Deletions cut 4 bases from V and 3 bases from J, with 5 bases between. Germline V lookup: CDR1 FNHDT, CDR2 SITEND (reference sequence). The CDR3 is 11 amino acids. CDR3 DNA (partial): TGTGCCAGCAGTCTGGACTATGAACAGTAC. This codes for CASSLDYEQY. The whole CDR3 region reads CASSLDYEQYF.